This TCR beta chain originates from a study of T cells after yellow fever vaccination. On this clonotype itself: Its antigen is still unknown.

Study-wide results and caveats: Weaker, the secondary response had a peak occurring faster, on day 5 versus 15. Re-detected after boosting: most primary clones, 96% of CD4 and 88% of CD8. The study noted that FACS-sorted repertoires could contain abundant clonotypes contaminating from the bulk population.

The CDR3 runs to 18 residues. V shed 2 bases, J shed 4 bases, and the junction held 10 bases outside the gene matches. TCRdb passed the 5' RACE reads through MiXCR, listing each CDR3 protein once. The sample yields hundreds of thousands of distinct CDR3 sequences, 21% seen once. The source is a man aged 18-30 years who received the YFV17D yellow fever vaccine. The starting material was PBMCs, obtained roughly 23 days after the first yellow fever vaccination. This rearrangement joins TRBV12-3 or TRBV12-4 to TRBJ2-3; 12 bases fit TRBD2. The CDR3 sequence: CASSLFTSGGPRSDTQYF. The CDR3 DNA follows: TGTGCCAGCAGTTTATTCACTAGCGGGGGGCCAAGGTCAGATACGCAGTATTTT.